Listed below are T cell receptor beta chains from one sample, sequenced in a study of identical twins. From the 5' RACE reads, TCRdb called clonotypes with MiXCR, one entry per CDR3 protein. The sample yields about 280,000 distinct CDR3 sequences, under 9.5% seen once. Separately, the same data were catalogued under a study of yellow fever vaccine responses in identical twins.

The sequencing sample was made of memory (CD45RO+) T cells sorted from blood. The origin of the receptors is a woman aged 18-35 years in good health. The CDR3 runs from the conserved cysteine through the conserved F or W. The D gene is left open where the match is weak. A row's size may be missing; if present it is once, few, many or a size class.

size: many; D: TRBD1; V: TRBV12-3/TRBV12-4; J: TRBJ2-2; DNA: TGTGCCAGCAGTTTCCGACAGGGTAGCACCGGGGAGCTGTTTTTT; CDR3: CASSFRQGSTGELFF
size: NA; D: TRBD2; V: TRBV27; J: TRBJ2-7; DNA: TGTGCCAGCAGTAGTCCAGGGGCGGGAGGGCCCCACGAGCAGTACTTC; CDR3: CASSSPGAGGPHEQYF
size: many; D: NA; V: TRBV5-1; J: TRBJ1-1; DNA: TGCGCCAGCAGCTTGTGGCAGCTGAACACTGAAGCTTTCTTT; CDR3: CASSLWQLNTEAFF
size: few; D: NA; V: TRBV4-1; J: TRBJ1-5; DNA: TGCGCCAGCAGCCAAGACCAGCCGGGGCTAACACAGCATTTT; CDR3: CASSQDQPGLTQHF
size: many; D: NA; V: TRBV5-1; J: TRBJ2-1; DNA: TGCGCCAGCAATTCAGCCTCCCTCTCCTACAATGAGCAGTTCTTC; CDR3: CASNSASLSYNEQFF
size: NA; D: TRBD2; V: TRBV28; J: TRBJ2-1; DNA: TGTGCCAGCAGTCCCTACCCCACGGGACTAGCGGGAGGGAGCTCCTACAATGAGCAGTTCTTC; CDR3: CASSPYPTGLAGGSSYNEQFF
size: few; D: TRBD1; V: TRBV7-9; J: TRBJ1-2; DNA: TGTGCCAGCAGCTCGTCCGGGACAGCCTTGGGCTACACCTTC; CDR3: CASSSSGTALGYTF
size: NA; D: TRBD1; V: TRBV2; J: TRBJ1-1; DNA: TGTGCCAGCAGGGCCCGGGACAGACAGGGCACTGAAGCTTTCTTT; CDR3: CASRARDRQGTEAFF
size: many; D: NA; V: TRBV4-1; J: TRBJ1-5; DNA: TGCGCCAGCAGCCAAGAGGGCCAGGGCTTCCAGCCCCAGCATTTT; CDR3: CASSQEGQGFQPQHF
size: few; D: TRBD1; V: TRBV3-1; J: TRBJ1-1; DNA: TGTGCCAGCAGCCACCTTTCAGGGGGCACTGAAGCTTTCTTT; CDR3: CASSHLSGGTEAFF
size: many; D: NA; V: TRBV10-3; J: TRBJ1-3; DNA: TGTGCCATCACAGGCTCTGGAAACACCATATATTTT; CDR3: CAITGSGNTIYF
size: NA; D: TRBD1; V: TRBV3-1; J: TRBJ2-2; DNA: TGTGCCAGCAGCCGACCACCCAGGGGGCGAGCGGCTAGTACCGGGGAGCTGTTTTTT; CDR3: CASSRPPRGRAASTGELFF
size: few; D: TRBD2; V: TRBV5-1; J: TRBJ2-4; DNA: TGCGCCAGCAGCGGCGGACTAGCGGGAGTCAGCAAAAACATTCAGTACTTC; CDR3: CASSGGLAGVSKNIQYF
size: few; D: TRBD1; V: TRBV4-1; J: TRBJ1-4; DNA: TGCGCCAGCAGCCGAGGCGACAGGGAAGGTGAAAAACTGTTTTTT; CDR3: CASSRGDREGEKLFF
size: many; D: NA; V: TRBV5-6; J: TRBJ1-1; DNA: TGTGCCAGCAGCTTGGCCAAGGGGCGGAACACTGAAGCTTTCTTT; CDR3: CASSLAKGRNTEAFF
size: many; D: NA; V: TRBV4-2; J: TRBJ2-5; DNA: TGTGCCAGCAGCCCCTCGGGGATTGCAGAGACCCAGTACTTC; CDR3: CASSPSGIAETQYF
size: many; D: NA; V: TRBV7-8; J: TRBJ2-7; DNA: TGTGCCAGCAGCAACCAGGGCTACGAGCAGTACTTC; CDR3: CASSNQGYEQYF
size: many; D: TRBD2; V: TRBV4-1; J: TRBJ2-2; DNA: TGCGCCAGCAGCCCCCGGGACTACACTAGTAAAACCGGGGAGCTGTTTTTT; CDR3: CASSPRDYTSKTGELFF
size: NA; D: NA; V: TRBV10-3; J: TRBJ1-3; DNA: TGTGCCATCAGTGAGTCCCGACTTCCTGGGACTGGAAACACCATATATTTC; CDR3: CAISESRLPGTGNTIYF
size: many; D: NA; V: TRBV6-4; J: TRBJ2-1; DNA: TGTGCCAGCAGTGACGACTTCTACAATGAGCAGTTCTTC; CDR3: CASSDDFYNEQFF
size: many; D: NA; V: TRBV20-1; J: TRBJ2-3; DNA: TGCAGTGCCGTCCTAGACACGCAGTATTTT; CDR3: CSAVLDTQYF
size: few; D: TRBD2; V: TRBV4-1; J: TRBJ2-1; DNA: TGCGCCAGCAGCCAAGAACTAGCGGGCTGGAATGAGCAGTTCTTC; CDR3: CASSQELAGWNEQFF
size: many; D: NA; V: TRBV7-2; J: TRBJ2-4; DNA: TGTGCCAGCAGCCTCGGGAACATTCAGTACTTC; CDR3: CASSLGNIQYF
size: many; D: NA; V: TRBV27; J: TRBJ1-1; DNA: TGTGCCAGCAGCCGACAGGCCCCTACTGAAGCTTTCTTT; CDR3: CASSRQAPTEAFF
size: many; D: TRBD2; V: TRBV29-1; J: TRBJ2-7; DNA: TGCAGCACGAAGACAGCGGGAAGGTACGAGCAGTACTTC; CDR3: CSTKTAGRYEQYF
size: few; D: NA; V: TRBV20-1; J: TRBJ2-3; DNA: TGCAGTGCTAGGGTGGGAATCACAGATACGCAGTATTTT; CDR3: CSARVGITDTQYF
size: few; D: TRBD2; V: TRBV2; J: TRBJ2-5; DNA: TGTGCCAGCAGTGTTCATCGACCCCAGCGGGGGGGCTATCGGGAGACCCAGTACTTC; CDR3: CASSVHRPQRGGYRETQYF
size: many; D: TRBD2; V: TRBV28; J: TRBJ2-1; DNA: TGTGCCAGCAGGCGGGGACTATACAATGAGCAGTTCTTC; CDR3: CASRRGLYNEQFF
size: NA; D: TRBD2; V: TRBV29-1; J: TRBJ2-5; DNA: TGCAGCGGACTAGCGGGCCAAGAGACCCAGTACTTC; CDR3: CSGLAGQETQYF
size: NA; D: NA; V: TRBV10-2; J: TRBJ1-2; DNA: TGCGCCAGCGGTGGGAACTATGGCTACACCTTC; CDR3: CASGGNYGYTF
size: few; D: NA; V: TRBV5-1; J: TRBJ2-2; DNA: TGCGCCAGCAGCTCGTCCTCGGCGGGAACCGGGGAGCTGTTTTTT; CDR3: CASSSSSAGTGELFF
size: many; D: NA; V: TRBV20-1; J: TRBJ2-3; DNA: TGCAGTGCTAGAGCCCCGGGACTTGGCACAGATACGCAGTATTTT; CDR3: CSARAPGLGTDTQYF
size: NA; D: TRBD2; V: TRBV2; J: TRBJ2-1; DNA: TGTGCCAGCAGGCTAGCGGGAACACACAATGAGCAGTTCTTC; CDR3: CASRLAGTHNEQFF
size: NA; D: TRBD1; V: TRBV19; J: TRBJ2-5; DNA: TGTGCCAGTAGACAGACCAACAGGGGGCCAACCCAAGAGACCCAGTACTTC; CDR3: CASRQTNRGPTQETQYF
size: many; D: TRBD1; V: TRBV2; J: TRBJ2-2; DNA: TGTGCCAGCAGTGCGGGACAGGTTTGGGTTTCGAGCACCGGGGAGCTGTTTTTT; CDR3: CASSAGQVWVSSTGELFF
size: few; D: TRBD1; V: TRBV20-1; J: TRBJ2-4; DNA: TGCAGTGCTCCGGGACAGGGTCTCATTCAGTACTTC; CDR3: CSAPGQGLIQYF
size: many; D: NA; V: TRBV27; J: TRBJ1-2; DNA: TGTGCCAGCAGTGATGCGAGGAACTATGGCTACACCTTC; CDR3: CASSDARNYGYTF
size: few; D: NA; V: TRBV7-9; J: TRBJ2-6; DNA: TGTGCCAGCAGCTTTGGGCACTCTGGGGCCAACGTCCTGACTTTC; CDR3: CASSFGHSGANVLTF
size: NA; D: NA; V: TRBV3-1; J: TRBJ2-2; DNA: TGTGCCAGCAGCCAAGATCTGGTTCACGGGGAGCTGTTTTTT; CDR3: CASSQDLVHGELFF
size: few; D: TRBD1; V: TRBV12-5; J: TRBJ2-2; DNA: TGTGCTAGTGGTTCCCCGGGACAGGGAAAGCCCGGGGAGCTGTTTTTT; CDR3: CASGSPGQGKPGELFF
size: NA; D: NA; V: TRBV21-1; J: TRBJ1-6; DNA: TGTGCCAGCATGATCGGACAGCGAGAGTCACCCCTCCACTTT; CDR3: CASMIGQRESPLHF
size: few; D: TRBD2; V: TRBV27; J: TRBJ2-1; DNA: TGTGCCAGCAGTCCAGGGACTACTTTTATGGGGAATGAGCAGTTCTTC; CDR3: CASSPGTTFMGNEQFF